What follows are 16 T cell receptor beta chains derived from one specimen sequenced in a study of T cell repertoires in cytomegalovirus infection. MiXCR, applied by TCRdb to the reads, yields one record per CDR3 protein. The sample has around 570,000 distinct CDR3 sequences; about 40% are singletons. These receptors lack a known antigen. This specimen consisted of cultured PBMCs, obtained from culture after CMV antigen stimulation. Receptor source: a human donor in good health (CMV status not recorded). Some clones in this sample may be carry-over from other donors' samples.

This rearrangement joins TRBV4-1 to TRBJ2-3; 15 bases align to TRBD2. Germline CDR1 MGHRA, CDR2 YSYEKL. The CDR3 contains 18 residues. Losses at the gene ends were 4 bases for V and 2 bases for J; bases not matched to a gene: 7. The CDR3 region has the DNA TGCGCCAGCAGCCCGGGACTAGCGGGGGGTGGAGTCACAGATACGCAGTATTTT. As protein: CASSPGLAGGGVTDTQYF.

The chain has TRBV7-2 and TRBJ2-7; D gene unclear. V lost 4 bases and J 0 bases, leaving 13 bases between the germline ends. CDR1 and CDR2 (germline): SGHTA, FQGNSA. The CDR3 has 15 amino acids. CDR3 region: CASSYANYISYEQYF. Here the CDR3 DNA reads TGTGCCAGCAGCTATGCAAACTACATCTCCTACGAGCAGTACTTC.

This chain uses TRBV2 with TRBJ2-7; TRBD1 matches at 12 bases. With V trimmed by 6 bases and J by 6 bases, 9 bases remained unmatched. There are 15 residues in the CDR3. From germline, CDR1 is SNHLY and CDR2 FYNNEI. Here the CDR3 DNA reads TGTGCCAGCAGAGCTAGGGACAGGGGGCTCGGCGAGCAGTACTTC. Protein: CASRARDRGLGEQYF.

The table lists this clonotype with a few counts. This chain joins TRBV5-6 and TRBJ1-4, with TRBD1 matching 8 bases. The CDR3 runs 15 residues. Losses at the gene ends were 3 bases for V and 8 bases for J; bases not matched to a gene: 9. CDR1 SGHDT and CDR2 YYEEEE come from the germline V gene. The CDR3 region is CASSSAGGAREKLFF. The CDR3, as DNA: TGTGCCAGCAGCTCGGCAGGGGGCGCGAGGGAAAAACTGTTTTTT.

This clonotype was picked up many times. The V gene is TRBV7-2, the J gene TRBJ1-2, with TRBD1 matching 10 bases. Germline trimming cut 3 bases from V and 3 bases from J; bases unmatched to any gene: 1. CDR3 length: 14 residues. In germline, CDR1 is SGHTA, CDR2 FQGNSA. For the CDR3, the DNA is TGTGCCAGCAGCTTTGACAGGGGGCACTATGGCTACACCTTC. Translated: CASSFDRGHYGYTF.

The DNA of the CDR3 is TGTGCCAGCAGTTACTCCCCCGGGAGGAACTCTGGGGCCAACGTCCTGACTTTC. It is translated as CASSYSPGRNSGANVLTF. The chain employs TRBV6-2 or TRBV6-3 and TRBJ2-6, with TRBD2 matching over 7 bases. CDR1 and CDR2 from the germline V gene are MNHEY and SVGEGT. V shed 0 bases, J shed 0 bases, and the junction held 5 bases outside the gene matches. The CDR3 is 18 residues long.

The V call is TRBV18, the J call TRBJ1-2; tentative D call: TRBD1 (5 bases). The CDR3 spans 16 residues. Trimming pared 2 bases from V and 4 bases from J, leaving 17 bases between. From germline, CDR1 is KGHSH and CDR2 LQKENI. As DNA, the CDR3 is TGTGCCAGCTCACCAATGCTCGACCCAGGGACCTATGGCTACACCTTC. This translates into CASSPMLDPGTYGYTF.

The chain recombines TRBV3-1 with TRBJ2-2; possibly TRBD2 for D (6 bases). This CDR3 is 15 amino acids long. Trimming removed 1 base at V and 5 bases at J, with 11 bases between. Germline CDR1 and CDR2: LGHDT and YNNKEL (reference sequence). The CDR3 is CASSQGGAGTGELFF. CDR3 DNA sequence: TGTGCCAGCAGCCAAGGCGGGGCCGGAACCGGGGAGCTGTTTTTT.

In this sample, this clonotype turned up many times. CDR3 DNA sequence: TGTGCCAGCAGCCCCCGGACAGGGAACTCCTATAATTCACCCCTCCACTTT. It translates to CASSPRTGNSYNSPLHF. The chain employs TRBV7-8 and TRBJ1-6; 8 bases line up with TRBD1. The CDR3 runs to 17 residues. Unmatched junction bases numbered 6, after V lost 5 bases and J lost 0 bases. The germline V gene has CDR1 SGHVS and CDR2 FQNEAQ.

The sample holds one count of this clonotype. The V gene is TRBV4-1, the J gene TRBJ2-7; perhaps TRBD2 as D (5 bases). The CDR3 extends over 14 amino acids. Germline CDR1 MGHRA, CDR2 YSYEKL. V lost 2 bases to trimming and J lost 4 bases, with 12 bases between them. CDR3 protein: CASSQRTEAYEQYF. The CDR3 coding sequence is TGCGCCAGCAGCCAACGGACGGAGGCTTACGAGCAGTACTTC.

This clonotype was detected only a few times. This chain uses TRBV7-2 with TRBJ2-3, with TRBD2 matching 7 bases. V dropped 3 bases and J dropped 7; count of bases not matched to a gene: 10. This CDR3 is built from 15 residues. Germline V gene lookup returns CDR1 SGHTA and CDR2 FQGNSA. CDR3 sequence reads: CASSFRRLATNTQYF. The CDR3 DNA follows: TGTGCCAGCAGCTTCCGGAGACTAGCAACGAATACGCAGTATTTT.

The CDR3 coding sequence is TGTGCCAGCAGCGGTGAGGGGGATCAGCCCCAGCATTTT. This gives the protein CASSGEGDQPQHF. The chain is built from TRBV2 and TRBJ1-5, with D possibly being TRBD1 (6 bases). This CDR3 contains 13 residues. V dropped 6 bases and J dropped 5 bases, with 11 bases sitting between them. Per the germline V gene, CDR1 is SNHLY and CDR2 is FYNNEI.

The CDR3 here is CASSRLDNYGYTF. The CDR3 DNA reads as TGTGCCAGTAGTAGACTGGATAACTATGGCTACACCTTC. The chain recombines TRBV19 with TRBJ1-2; D is unclear. Trimming removed 4 bases at V and 1 base at J, with 7 bases between. CDR1 LNHDA and CDR2 SQIVND come from the germline V gene (reference sequence). This CDR3 has 13 amino acids.

This clonotype has just a few counts. The rearrangement uses TRBV7-2 and TRBJ2-2; tentative D call: TRBD2 (5 bases). The length of the CDR3 is 15 residues. V lost 4 bases and J lost 5, with 14 bases in between. The germline V gene encodes CDR1 SGHTA and CDR2 FQGNSA. CDR3 protein: CASSSSLLGTGELFF. CDR3 bases: TGTGCCAGCAGCTCAAGCTTACTAGGGACCGGGGAGCTGTTTTTT. Together with reference TRBV7-2 and TRBJ2-2, the CDR3 gives the full variable domain: GAGVSQSPSNKVTEKGKDVELRCDPISGHTALYWYRQSLGQGLEFLIYFQGNSAPDKSGLPSDRFSAERTGGSVSTLTIQRTQQEDSAVYLCASSSSLLGTGELFFGEGSRLTVL.

The V and J genes are TRBV7-6 and TRBJ2-7; unclear D gene. V was cut by 2 bases and J by 7 bases, with 12 bases left in between. The CDR3 runs 13 residues. Looked up from germline, CDR1 is SGHVS and CDR2 is FNYEAQ. The CDR3 region is CASSLNKLQEQYF. The CDR3 DNA is TGTGCCAGCAGCTTAAATAAATTGCAAGAGCAGTACTTC. The full variable domain, its missing parts supplied by reference TRBV7-6 and TRBJ2-7, is GAGVSQSPRYKVTKRGQDVALRCDPISGHVSLYWYRQALGQGPEFLTYFNYEAQQDKSGLPNDRFSAERPEGSISTLTIQRTEQRDSAMYRCASSLNKLQEQYFGPGTRLTVT.

The chain joins TRBV6-8 to TRBJ1-1; no reliable D call. Trimming cost V 8 bases and J 0 bases, with 7 bases left between them. The germline V gene has CDR1 MNHGY and CDR2 SAAAGT. This CDR3 is built from 12 residues. CDR3 loop: CASLELNTEAFF. CDR3 bases: TGTGCCAGCTTAGAGTTGAACACTGAAGCTTTCTTT.